These 18 T cell receptor beta chains were sequenced from one sample in a study of blood T cell repertoires in COVID-19. The assay was immunoSEQ multiplex PCR, and TCRdb's table has in-frame clones only and misses some. Of about 210,000 clones in the sample, about nine tenths were seen once. The specimen was PBMCs or T cells enriched from blood (not recorded which). Receptor source: a man aged 25 to 45 in a cohort exposed to, infected with or recovered from COVID-19 (not recorded which).

The chain couples TRBV6-2 or TRBV6-3 to TRBJ1-6, with D unclear. Trimming pared 2 bases from V and 10 bases from J, leaving 9 bases between. Germline CDR1 reads MNHEY; CDR2 reads SVGEGT. CDR3 length: 13 residues. The CDR3 coding sequence is TGTGCCAGCAGTTACGGTAGAGGGTCACCCCTCCACTTT. Amino acids: CASSYGRGSPLHF.

The genes are TRBV29-1 and TRBJ1-4; weak D call: TRBD1 (5 bases). The CDR3 sequence is 12 residues long. From germline, CDR1 is SQVTM and CDR2 ANQGSEA. Trimming cost V 2 bases and J 10 bases, with 11 bases left between them. CDR3 coding DNA: TGCAGCGTTGAACTGGGGGGACGAAAACTGTTTTTT. Protein product: CSVELGGRKLFF. Complete variable domain (other parts from reference TRBV29-1 and TRBJ1-4): SAVISQKPSRDICQRGTSLTIQCQVDSQVTMMFWYRQQPGQSLTLIATANQGSEATYESGFVIDKFPISRPNLTFSTLTVSNMSPEDSSIYLCSVELGGRKLFFGSGTQLSVL.

V is TRBV28 and J is TRBJ1-2; D is undetermined. The length of the CDR3 is 12 residues. V shed 1 base and J shed 6 bases, with 6 bases lying between them. Germline V gene sequence: CDR1 MDHEN, CDR2 SYDVKM. CDR3 loop: CASSLLANGYTF. The CDR3 region has the DNA TGTGCCAGCAGTTTATTAGCGAATGGCTACACCTTC.

This rearrangement joins TRBV3-1 (or the pseudogene TRBV3-2) to TRBJ2-7, with 14 nucleotides matching TRBD2. The length of the CDR3 is 16 residues. From germline, CDR1 is LGHDT and CDR2 YNNKEL (reference sequence). With V trimmed by 3 bases and J by 1 base, 2 bases remained unmatched. The CDR3, as DNA: TGTGCCAGCAGCCAGACTAGCGGGAGGGGTTCCTACGAGCAGTACTTC. This translates into CASSQTSGRGSYEQYF.

The V call is TRBV5-6, the J call TRBJ2-5; D may be TRBD1 (6 bases). Trimming left V 3 bases short and J 5 bases short, with 17 bases between. Germline V gene sequence: CDR1 SGHDT, CDR2 YYEEEE. The CDR3 length is 15 residues. The CDR3 DNA reads TGTGCCAGCAGCTACCGTTCTGGGGGCAGGGAGACCCAGTACTTC. Translating it yields CASSYRSGGRETQYF.

The V gene is TRBV18, the J gene TRBJ2-1; D might be TRBD1 (6 bases). This CDR3 region has 15 residues. The germline V gene encodes CDR1 KGHSH and CDR2 LQKENI. The V end was cut by 0 bases, the J end by 4 bases, with 10 bases between. The CDR3 reads CASSPPGQGYNEQFF. The CDR3 nucleotides read TGTGCCAGCTCACCACCTGGCCAGGGGTACAATGAGCAGTTCTTC.

The chain is built from TRBV28 and TRBJ1-2; perhaps TRBD1 as D (5 bases). The CDR3 length is 14 residues. Trimming removed 5 bases from V and 8 bases from J, with 18 bases in between. CDR1 is MDHEN, CDR2 SYDVKM, per germline. The chain's CDR3 is CASSPLTRVNGYTF. Written as DNA, the CDR3 is TGTGCCAGCAGTCCCCTTACCAGGGTAAACGGCTACACCTTC.

Only one count was recorded for this clone. The CDR3 reads CASSPRGVAGDETQYF. CDR3 DNA: TGTGCCAGTAGCCCCCGGGGGGTAGCGGGAGATGAGACCCAGTACTTC. The chain is built from TRBV19 and TRBJ2-5, with 9 bases fitting TRBD2. The junction had 13 bases not matched to a gene; V was cut back by 6 bases and J by 5 bases. Germline V gene sequence: CDR1 LNHDA, CDR2 SQIVND (reference sequence). The CDR3 contains 16 residues.

The chain employs TRBV30 and TRBJ1-1; D perhaps matches TRBD1 (6 bases). CDR1 and CDR2 from the germline V gene are GTSNPN and SVGIG (reference sequence). This CDR3 has 16 residues. This CDR3 reads CANIKGGQPMNTEAFF. DNA for the CDR3: TGTGCTAACATAAAAGGGGGTCAGCCCATGAACACTGAAGCTTTCTTT. Combining the CDR3 with reference TRBV30 and TRBJ1-1 gives the whole variable domain SQTIHQWPATLVQPVGSPLSLECTVEGTSNPNLYWYRQAAGRGLQLLFYSVGIGQISSEVPQNLSASRPQDRQFILSSKKLLLSDSGFYLCANIKGGQPMNTEAFFGQGTRLTVV.

The V call is TRBV20-1, the J call TRBJ1-2, with no clear D. V was pared by 3 bases and J by 0 bases, with 17 bases between. Germline CDR1 DFQATT, CDR2 SNEGSKA (reference sequence). The CDR3 extends over 16 amino acids. In DNA, the CDR3 is TGCAGTGCTAGTGCAACTAGCCCCAGACCTAACTATGGCTACACCTTC. Its protein product is CSASATSPRPNYGYTF.

This chain connects TRBV16 to TRBJ1-1, with D possibly TRBD1 on 5 matching bases. Trimming stripped 2 bases from V and 1 base from J, with 11 bases between. The CDR3 extends over 15 amino acids. CDR1 is KGHSY and CDR2 is FQNENV in the germline V gene. CDR3 sequence: CASSQMAGKNTEAFF. CDR3 in DNA: TGTGCCAGCAGCCAAATGGCAGGGAAGAACACTGAAGCTTTCTTT.

This chain uses TRBV29-1 with TRBJ2-1; tentatively, D is TRBD1 (6 bases). CDR1 SQVTM and CDR2 ANQGSEA come from the germline V gene. This CDR3 has 13 residues. V was pared by 6 bases and J by 5 bases, with 14 bases between. The CDR3 nucleotides are TGCAGCGTCGTCCAGGGGACAAACAATGAGCAGTTCTTC. Residues: CSVVQGTNNEQFF.

The J gene is TRBJ2-4, the V gene TRBV4-1; D may be TRBD2 (6 bases). The CDR3 extends over 16 amino acids. V lost 3 bases and J 3 bases, leaving 15 bases between the germline ends. The germline gives CDR1 MGHRA, CDR2 YSYEKL. The CDR3 is CASSHSEGRNKNIQYF. The DNA for the CDR3 is TGCGCCAGCAGCCACTCGGAGGGACGGAACAAAAACATTCAGTACTTC.

The chain is built from TRBV3-1 (or the pseudogene TRBV3-2) and TRBJ2-7; unclear D gene. Trimming removed 2 bases at V and 3 bases at J, with 5 bases between. The CDR3 extends over 12 amino acids. Per the germline V gene, CDR1 is LGHDT and CDR2 is YNNKEL (reference sequence). In DNA, the CDR3 is TGTGCCAGCAGCCAATCCTACTACGAGCAGTACTTC. It specifies CASSQSYYEQYF.

The chain carries TRBV9 and TRBJ2-3; a weak D match, TRBD2 (6 bases). The V end lost 2 bases, the J end lost 1 base, and 14 bases lay between the germline ends. Per the germline V gene, CDR1 is SGDLS and CDR2 is YYNGEE. The CDR3 has 16 residues. CDR3 sequence: CASSVRTGTGTDTQYF. CDR3 coding DNA: TGTGCCAGCAGCGTTCGAACCGGGACTGGCACAGATACGCAGTATTTT.

This clone showed up just once. The chain combines TRBV3-1 (or the pseudogene TRBV3-2) with TRBJ1-4; tentatively, D is TRBD1 (6 bases). Germline V lookup: CDR1 LGHDT, CDR2 YNNKEL (reference sequence). The CDR3 has 16 residues. The ends were cut back, 3 bases at V and 8 bases at J, with 19 bases in the middle. CDR3 residues: CASSHRSGGGGEKLFF. The CDR3 bases are TGTGCCAGCAGCCATCGATCCGGGGGGGGCGGCGAAAAACTGTTTTTT.

The chain uses TRBV6-5 and TRBJ2-7; 11 bases are a match to TRBD2. There are 15 residues in the CDR3. CDR1 and CDR2 from the germline V gene are MNHEY and SVGAGI. J was trimmed by 1 base and V by 6 bases; bases with no gene match: 5. In nucleotides, the CDR3 is TGTGCCAGCAGAACCGGGACTAGCGGTTCCTACGAGCAGTACTTC. It codes for CASRTGTSGSYEQYF.

The chain employs TRBV11-2 and TRBJ1-2, with a weak D call TRBD1 (5 bases). Germline CDR1 is SGHAT and CDR2 is FQNNGV. CDR3 length: 15 residues. The V end lost 6 bases, the J end lost 5 bases, and 19 bases lay between the germline ends. Here the CDR3 reads CASSSGGVGGYGYTF. The CDR3 coding sequence is TGTGCCAGCAGTTCAGGCGGGGTCGGGGGATATGGCTACACCTTC.